A selection of T cell receptor beta chains follows, all from one sample in a study of blood T cell repertoires in COVID-19. Clones were read by immunoSEQ multiplex PCR, and TCRdb kept only the in-frame ones, dropping some. This sample has around 120,000 clones, with about 79% found just once. Material for sequencing was peripheral blood. The receptors here all came from a woman aged 80 or over with acute or convalescent COVID-19. CDR3s include the opening cysteine and the closing phenylalanine or tryptophan. A D gene is named only where the DNA matches it firmly. A row's size may be missing; if present it is once, few, many or a size class.

d_gene: .; abundance: .; j_gene: TRBJ1-1; v_gene: TRBV29-1; CDR3nt: TGCAGCGTTGTCAGCCGACAGGTCATCACTGAAGCTTTCTTT; CDR3aa: CSVVSRQVITEAFF
d_gene: .; abundance: .; j_gene: TRBJ1-2; v_gene: TRBV7-9; CDR3nt: TGTGCCAGCAGCTTAAGGGGATACTATGGCTACACCTTC; CDR3aa: CASSLRGYYGYTF
d_gene: .; abundance: .; j_gene: TRBJ1-6; v_gene: TRBV6-5; CDR3nt: TGTGCCTCCAGGGTTAGGTCCTATAATTCACCCCTCCACTTT; CDR3aa: CASRVRSYNSPLHF
d_gene: .; abundance: .; j_gene: TRBJ2-2; v_gene: TRBV5-4; CDR3nt: TGTGCCAGCAGCTTGGATCGGGGCACCGGGGAGCTGTTTTTT; CDR3aa: CASSLDRGTGELFF
d_gene: TRBD1; abundance: .; j_gene: TRBJ1-2; v_gene: TRBV6-4; CDR3nt: TGTGCCAGCAGTGACTCGAACAGGGGATTGGAGTATGGCTACACCTTC; CDR3aa: CASSDSNRGLEYGYTF
d_gene: .; abundance: .; j_gene: TRBJ1-6; v_gene: TRBV14; CDR3nt: TGTGCCAGCAGCCCCAGGGGAGATTCACCCCTCCACTTT; CDR3aa: CASSPRGDSPLHF
d_gene: .; abundance: .; j_gene: TRBJ2-3; v_gene: TRBV20-1; CDR3nt: TGCAGTGCTAGCGGCACAGATACGCAGTATTTT; CDR3aa: CSASGTDTQYF
d_gene: TRBD1; abundance: .; j_gene: TRBJ1-5; v_gene: TRBV5-8; CDR3nt: TGTGCCAGCAGCTCAGACAGGGCCCGGAGGGGTAGCAATCAGCCCCAGCATTTT; CDR3aa: CASSSDRARRGSNQPQHF
d_gene: .; abundance: .; j_gene: TRBJ2-3; v_gene: TRBV4-3; CDR3nt: TGCGCCAGCAGCCAAGGTTATGGGGGCGCAGATACGCAGTATTTT; CDR3aa: CASSQGYGGADTQYF
d_gene: TRBD2; abundance: few; j_gene: TRBJ2-7; v_gene: TRBV7-2; CDR3nt: TGTGCCAGCAGCTTAGGTAGCGGGGGAGCCTACGAGCAGTACTTC; CDR3aa: CASSLGSGGAYEQYF
d_gene: TRBD2; abundance: .; j_gene: TRBJ2-5; v_gene: TRBV6-2/TRBV6-3; CDR3nt: TGTGCCAGCAGTTACCGACGGGGGGAGGAGTACTTC; CDR3aa: CASSYRRGEEYF
d_gene: .; abundance: .; j_gene: TRBJ1-1; v_gene: TRBV4-3; CDR3nt: TGCGCCAGCAGCCAAGATTTGCGGGGATTAAGGATGAACACTGAAGCTTTCTTT; CDR3aa: CASSQDLRGLRMNTEAFF
d_gene: TRBD2; abundance: .; j_gene: TRBJ2-5; v_gene: TRBV11-3; CDR3nt: TGTGCCAGCAGCTTGTCTAGCGGGGTAGCAGAGACCCAGTACTTC; CDR3aa: CASSLSSGVAETQYF
d_gene: .; abundance: few; j_gene: TRBJ2-7; v_gene: TRBV2; CDR3nt: TGTGCCAGCAGTTATTCCGACGAGCAGTACTTC; CDR3aa: CASSYSDEQYF
d_gene: .; abundance: .; j_gene: TRBJ1-5; v_gene: TRBV2; CDR3nt: TGTGCCAGCAGTTTACAGGGCCAAAGCAATCAGCCCCAGCATTTT; CDR3aa: CASSLQGQSNQPQHF
d_gene: TRBD2; abundance: .; j_gene: TRBJ2-1; v_gene: TRBV7-2; CDR3nt: TGTGCCAGCAGCTTGGGACTAGTGTCCAATGAGCAGTTCTTC; CDR3aa: CASSLGLVSNEQFF
d_gene: TRBD1; abundance: .; j_gene: TRBJ2-1; v_gene: TRBV9; CDR3nt: TGTGCCAGCAGCGTAGGGACAGGTGCGTCAGGTGGTAATGAGCAGTTCTTC; CDR3aa: CASSVGTGASGGNEQFF
d_gene: TRBD1; abundance: .; j_gene: TRBJ1-2; v_gene: TRBV19; CDR3nt: TGTGCCAGTAGGTATCAGGGGGCGCAGGAATATGGCTACACCTTC; CDR3aa: CASRYQGAQEYGYTF
d_gene: .; abundance: .; j_gene: TRBJ1-1; v_gene: TRBV5-4; CDR3nt: TGTGCCAGCAGCTTGGCGGGAATAGGAACTGAAGCTTTCTTT; CDR3aa: CASSLAGIGTEAFF
d_gene: TRBD2; abundance: .; j_gene: TRBJ2-3; v_gene: TRBV10-2; CDR3nt: TGCGCCAGCAGTGCCTCTGGGACTAGCGGGGGAGGGGATACGCAGTATTTT; CDR3aa: CASSASGTSGGGDTQYF
d_gene: .; abundance: many; j_gene: TRBJ1-4; v_gene: TRBV5-4; CDR3nt: TGTGCCAGCAGTAATCGGGTGACTAATGAAAAACTGTTTTTT; CDR3aa: CASSNRVTNEKLFF
d_gene: TRBD1; abundance: .; j_gene: TRBJ1-5; v_gene: TRBV30; CDR3nt: TGTGCCTGGAGGGAGACAGGGTCGCAGCATCAGCCCCAGCATTTT; CDR3aa: CAWRETGSQHQPQHF
d_gene: TRBD2; abundance: .; j_gene: TRBJ2-1; v_gene: TRBV7-9; CDR3nt: TGTGCCAGCAGCCAATTACACCCGACTAGCGGGATTGGGAATGAGCAGTTCTTC; CDR3aa: CASSQLHPTSGIGNEQFF
d_gene: .; abundance: once; j_gene: TRBJ2-1; v_gene: TRBV28; CDR3nt: TGTGCCAGCAGTCCCCCCGCTCCGGGGATACCTGATTACAATGAGCAGTTCTTC; CDR3aa: CASSPPAPGIPDYNEQFF
d_gene: TRBD1; abundance: .; j_gene: TRBJ1-1; v_gene: TRBV7-2; CDR3nt: TGTGCCAGCAGCTTAGTGACCCAGGGGGTTGAAGCTTTCTTT; CDR3aa: CASSLVTQGVEAFF
d_gene: .; abundance: .; j_gene: TRBJ1-1; v_gene: TRBV5-1; CDR3nt: TGCGCCAGCAGGTTCGACACGAACACTGAAGCTTTCTTT; CDR3aa: CASRFDTNTEAFF
d_gene: TRBD1; abundance: .; j_gene: TRBJ2-1; v_gene: TRBV5-1; CDR3nt: TGCGCCAGCAGCTCCGGGACAGGGGGTTGGAATGAGCAGTTCTTC; CDR3aa: CASSSGTGGWNEQFF
d_gene: TRBD2; abundance: .; j_gene: TRBJ2-1; v_gene: TRBV5-1; CDR3nt: TGCGCCAGCAGCTTGGCCCGGACTAGCGGGAGGGGATACAATGAGCAGTTCTTC; CDR3aa: CASSLARTSGRGYNEQFF
d_gene: .; abundance: .; j_gene: TRBJ2-3; v_gene: TRBV4-2; CDR3nt: TGTGCCAGCAGCCGACAGGGCACAGATACGCAGTATTTT; CDR3aa: CASSRQGTDTQYF
d_gene: .; abundance: once; j_gene: TRBJ2-5; v_gene: TRBV2; CDR3nt: TGTGCCAGCAGTGACGTCAGGGCTAGAGAGACCCAGTACTTC; CDR3aa: CASSDVRARETQYF
d_gene: .; abundance: few; j_gene: TRBJ1-3; v_gene: TRBV28; CDR3nt: TGTGCCAGCAGGATCACAGGCTACCGATCTGGAAACACCATATATTTT; CDR3aa: CASRITGYRSGNTIYF
d_gene: TRBD2; abundance: .; j_gene: TRBJ2-3; v_gene: TRBV3-1/TRBV3-2; CDR3nt: TGTGCCAGCAGCCGGGGACTAGCGGGAGAGGGAGGTGCAGATACGCAGTATTTT; CDR3aa: CASSRGLAGEGGADTQYF
d_gene: TRBD2; abundance: few; j_gene: TRBJ2-3; v_gene: TRBV27; CDR3nt: TGTGCCAGCAGTTTATTAGCGGGAGGCCTCACAGATACGCAGTATTTT; CDR3aa: CASSLLAGGLTDTQYF
d_gene: .; abundance: .; j_gene: TRBJ2-5; v_gene: TRBV30; CDR3nt: TGTGCCTGGAGTGTGGCGGGGGCGATTTCCCAAGAGACCCAGTACTTC; CDR3aa: CAWSVAGAISQETQYF
d_gene: TRBD2; abundance: .; j_gene: TRBJ2-1; v_gene: TRBV19; CDR3nt: TGTGCCAGTAGTGACCCTAGCGGAGTGTACAATGAGCAGTTCTTC; CDR3aa: CASSDPSGVYNEQFF
d_gene: TRBD2; abundance: .; j_gene: TRBJ2-1; v_gene: TRBV7-2; CDR3nt: TGTGCCAGCAGCTCCGGGACTAGCGGGAGTCAACGCTACAATGAGCAGTTCTTC; CDR3aa: CASSSGTSGSQRYNEQFF